This T cell receptor (beta chain) was observed in a study of OX40 agonist ivuxolimab in advanced cancers. Study results and caveats: CD8+ T cells showed, on average, more clonal expansion than CD4+ cells. By week 6 at 0.1 to 3.0 mg/kg, blood CD4+ and CD8+ T cells had expanded clonally. There were also nonresponders showing low normalized T-cell clonal expansion. Clonal expansion in partial responders at 0.1-3.0 mg/kg ranked among the lowest.

Comments on this clone: The antigen remains undetermined.

The germline V gene encodes CDR1 SGDLS and CDR2 YYNGEE. The CDR3 consists of 15 residues. Trimming removed 0 bases at V and 2 bases at J, with 10 bases between. TCRdb keeps only in-frame clones here, not all; method: immunoSEQ multiplex PCR. The table shows 72,000 or so clones, with 80% to 90% occurring only once. The sequences come from CD4+ or CD8+ T cells sorted from blood, collected in a trial of the OX40 agonist ivuxolimab. This clonotype was obtained from an adult with an advanced solid tumor such as melanoma, head and neck, liver or kidney cancer. This chain connects TRBV9 to TRBJ2-3, with a tentative D call TRBD2 (6 bases). This chain's CDR3 is CASSVVGDFTDTQYF. The CDR3 nucleotides are TGTGCCAGCAGCGTAGTTGGGGACTTCACAGATACGCAGTATTTT.